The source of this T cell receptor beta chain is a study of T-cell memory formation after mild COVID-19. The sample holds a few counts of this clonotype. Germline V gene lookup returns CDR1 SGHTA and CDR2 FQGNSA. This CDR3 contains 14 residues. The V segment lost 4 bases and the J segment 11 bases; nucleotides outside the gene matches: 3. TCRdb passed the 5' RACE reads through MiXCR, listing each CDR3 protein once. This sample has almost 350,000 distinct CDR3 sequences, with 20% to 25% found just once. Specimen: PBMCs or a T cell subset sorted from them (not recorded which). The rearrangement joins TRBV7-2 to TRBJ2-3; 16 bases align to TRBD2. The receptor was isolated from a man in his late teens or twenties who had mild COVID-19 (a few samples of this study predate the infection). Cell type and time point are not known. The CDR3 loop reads CASSSGTSGGVQYF. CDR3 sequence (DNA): TGTGCCAGCAGCTCCGGGACTAGCGGGGGGGTGCAGTATTTT.